This T cell receptor beta chain was captured by sequencing in a study of blood T cell repertoires in COVID-19. This table comes from immunoSEQ multiplex PCR, and its TCRdb copy is limited to in-frame clones, with some not included. Of 220,000 or so clones in the sample, approximately 90% were seen once. The sequence derives from a woman under 30 in a cohort exposed to, infected with or recovered from COVID-19 (not recorded which). The sequencing sample was made of PBMCs or T cells enriched from blood (not recorded which).

The chain's CDR3 is CASSLVTGGETQYF. The CDR3 DNA follows: TGTGCCAGCAGCTTGGTAACAGGGGGAGAGACCCAGTACTTC. The rearrangement joins TRBV5-4 to TRBJ2-5, with 8 nucleotides matching TRBD1. V trimming: 0 bases; J trimming: 4 bases; junction bases outside the gene matches: 2. The germline gives CDR1 SGHNT, CDR2 YYREEE (reference sequence). This CDR3 comprises 14 residues.